This T cell receptor (beta chain) appears in the sequencing data of a study of blood T cells in healthy people across ages. Whole-study findings and limits: Roughly linear age-related decline in beta diversity appeared, significant by age around 38.

CDR1 and CDR2 (germline): SGHRS, YFSETQ. Trimming pared 6 bases from V and 6 bases from J, leaving 13 bases between. The CDR3 spans 13 residues. It was around 10 milliliters of peripheral blood that were drawn from each donor. Total RNA was extracted at no less than 6 micrograms per sample. Through a sample-barcoded 5' primer and a J-beta primer mix, a second PCR was run for 7 to 11 cycles. The template-switch adaptor, which had 12 random nucleotides, put a tag on each cDNA molecule. One entry per CDR3 protein results from TCRdb running MiXCR on the 5' RACE reads. The data show 1.5 million to 2 million distinct CDR3 sequences, with about 30% seen just once and 7% to 9% held by the top ten. This clonotype was counted once. Its specificity is not known.

The chain has TRBV5-1 and TRBJ1-5; unclear D gene. The origin of this receptor is a woman aged 25 to 39 in good health. Sequencing was done on a sample of blood. In DNA, the CDR3 is TGCGCCAGCAACCTGGACGGATTTCAGCCCCAGCATTTT. Its translation is CASNLDGFQPQHF.